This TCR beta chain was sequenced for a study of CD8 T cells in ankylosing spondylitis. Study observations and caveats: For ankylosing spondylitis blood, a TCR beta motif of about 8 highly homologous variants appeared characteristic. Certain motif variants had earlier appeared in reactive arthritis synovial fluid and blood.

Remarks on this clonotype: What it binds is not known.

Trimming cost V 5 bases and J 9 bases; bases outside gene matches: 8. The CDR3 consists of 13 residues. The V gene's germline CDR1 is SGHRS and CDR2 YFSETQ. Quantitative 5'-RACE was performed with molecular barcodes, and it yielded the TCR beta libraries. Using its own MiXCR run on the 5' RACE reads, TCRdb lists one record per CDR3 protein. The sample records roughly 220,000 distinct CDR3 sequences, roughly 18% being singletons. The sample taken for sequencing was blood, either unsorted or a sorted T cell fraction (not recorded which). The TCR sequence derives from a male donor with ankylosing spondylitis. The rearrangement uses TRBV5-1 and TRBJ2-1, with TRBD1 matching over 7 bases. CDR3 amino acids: CASRTGFSPEQFF. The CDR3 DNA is TGCGCCAGCAGGACAGGGTTTTCCCCTGAGCAGTTCTTC.